The 21 T cell receptor beta chains presented below share a single source sample, sequenced in a study of blood T cells in healthy people across ages. Alongside a J-beta primer mix, a sample-barcoded 5' primer served in a second PCR lasting roughly 6 to 11 cycles. From the 5' RACE reads, TCRdb called clonotypes with MiXCR, one entry per CDR3 protein. The table has roughly 410,000 distinct CDR3 sequences, 50% to 60% seen once; the top ten hold roughly 51%. Sequencing was done on a sample of blood. The receptors come from a man in his sixties in good health.

This clonotype has a handful of counts. The V gene is TRBV5-6, the J gene TRBJ2-4; no reliable D call. The last part of the DNA fits TRBJ2-7 better; the J call may be wrong. Germline V gene sequence: CDR1 SGHDT, CDR2 YYEEEE. This CDR3 is 14 amino acids long. CDR3: CASSFGLSSYEQYF. CDR3 bases: TGTGCCAGCAGCTTTGGCCTAAGCTCCTACGAGCAGTACTTC.

J is TRBJ1-1 and V is TRBV6-6; 10 nucleotides match TRBD1. V lost 6 bases to trimming and J lost 1 base; unmatched junction nucleotides: 11. The CDR3 covers 17 residues. CDR1 is MNHNY and CDR2 is SVGAGI in the germline V gene (reference sequence). The DNA for the CDR3 is TGTGCCAGCAGACCCGGGACAGGGGACTTGAAGAACACTGAAGCTTTCTTT. Amino acids: CASRPGTGDLKNTEAFF.

The chain is built from TRBV29-1 and TRBJ2-3; tentatively, D is TRBD2 (6 bases). CDR3 length: 15 residues. CDR1 and CDR2 (germline): SQVTM, ANQGSEA. V was cut by 1 base and J by 1 base, with 12 bases left in between. The chain's CDR3 is CSVEGRREGTDTQYF. As DNA, the CDR3 is TGCAGCGTTGAAGGTCGGAGGGAGGGCACAGATACGCAGTATTTT.

The J gene is TRBJ1-2, the V gene TRBV29-1, with D unresolved. Germline V gene lookup returns CDR1 SQVTM and CDR2 ANQGSEA. The germline V and J ends were trimmed by 3 bases and 6 bases, with 8 bases remaining between them. The CDR3 is 11 amino acids. CDR3 in amino acids: CSVEYGDGYTF. CDR3 DNA sequence: TGCAGCGTTGAGTACGGGGATGGCTACACCTTC.

In this sample, this clonotype turned up a few times. This sequence joins TRBV7-2 and TRBJ2-1; no reliable D call. The CDR3 contains 15 residues. Germline lookup yields CDR1 SGHTA and CDR2 FQGNSA. Trimming cost V 5 bases and J 0 bases, with 11 bases left between them. CDR3 loop: CASSLASNSYNEQFF. CDR3 in DNA: TGTGCCAGCAGCCTCGCGTCCAACTCCTACAATGAGCAGTTCTTC.

Notes on this clonotype: A much larger clone is a single base away; this may be a read error. The chain is built from TRBV25-1 and TRBJ2-7; possibly TRBD2 for D (6 bases). The length of the CDR3 is 16 residues. Germline V gene lookup returns CDR1 MGHDK and CDR2 SYGVNS. The germline V and J ends were trimmed by 2 bases and 2 bases, with 16 bases remaining between them. CDR3 residues: CASSEGGGNPAYEQYF. For the CDR3, the DNA is TGTGCCAGCAGTGAAGGTGGGGGGAACCCAGCCTACGAGCAGTACTTC.

This chain links TRBV5-6 with TRBJ2-7; D unclear. Germline V lookup: CDR1 SGHDT, CDR2 YYEEEE. CDR3 length: 15 residues. Trimming took 0 bases from V and 3 from J, leaving 13 bases between them. The CDR3 bases are TGTGCCAGCAGCTTGGAGGTCGGGCCTTACTACGAGCAGTACTTC. As protein: CASSLEVGPYYEQYF. The full variable domain, completed using reference TRBV5-6 and TRBJ2-7, is DAGVTQSPTHLIKTRGQQVTLRCSPKSGHDTVSWYQQALGQGPQFIFQYYEEEERQRGNFPDRFSGHQFPNYSSELNVNALLLGDSALYLCASSLEVGPYYEQYFGPGTRLTVT.

The CDR3 loop reads CASSTSGGTNTEAFF. In nucleotides, the CDR3 is TGTGCCAGCAGCACGTCGGGAGGGACGAACACTGAAGCTTTCTTT. J is TRBJ1-1 and V is TRBV7-2; perhaps TRBD1 as D (5 bases). V was cut by 5 bases and J by 1 base, with 14 bases left in between. The CDR3 extends over 15 amino acids. CDR1 is SGHTA, CDR2 FQGNSA, per germline.

There are a few counts of this clonotype. The rearrangement links TRBV11-2 to TRBJ2-4; 9 nucleotides match TRBD2. The J call is in doubt because the DNA end fits TRBJ2-7 better. Germline loops: CDR1 SGHAT, CDR2 FQNNGV. This CDR3 region has 14 residues. CDR3 sequence (DNA): TGTGCCAGCAGCTTTGCTAGCGGGATGGTCGAGCAGTACTTC. This sequence encodes CASSFASGMVEQYF.

The rearrangement joins TRBV20-1 to TRBJ2-1; 9 nucleotides align to TRBD1. Germline CDR1 reads DFQATT; CDR2 reads SNEGSKA (reference sequence). This CDR3 has 13 residues. The ends lost 6 bases at V and 7 bases at J; junction bases unmatched: 7. CDR3 in amino acids: CSARTGARNEQFF. Written as DNA, the CDR3 is TGCAGTGCCCGGACAGGGGCAAGGAATGAGCAGTTCTTC.

V usage is TRBV18 and J usage is TRBJ2-1; D remains unclear. Looked up from germline, CDR1 is KGHSH and CDR2 is LQKENI. This CDR3 is 12 amino acids long. V lost 8 bases and J 8 bases, leaving 13 bases between the germline ends. CDR3 coding DNA: TGTGCCAGCGCCCAAAGACGGGATGAGCAGTTCTTC. This codes for CASAQRRDEQFF.

The J gene is TRBJ2-6, the V gene TRBV25-1; 8 positions match TRBD1. The V gene's germline CDR1 is MGHDK and CDR2 SYGVNS. V lost 1 base, J lost 1 base, and 3 bases stayed unmatched. This CDR3 has 17 residues. DNA for the CDR3: TGTGCCAGCAGTGAATTTCGACAGGGGTCTGGGGCCAACGTCCTGACTTTC. It specifies CASSEFRQGSGANVLTF.

This clonotype was picked up many times. V usage is TRBV29-1 and J usage is TRBJ2-7; D not certain. This CDR3 region has 10 residues. Germline values: CDR1 SQVTM, CDR2 ANQGSEA. V was shortened by 4 bases and J by 5 bases, with 6 bases between the two germline ends. As DNA, the CDR3 is TGCAGCGTTGGTACTGACGAGCAGTACTTC. Translating gives CSVGTDEQYF.

The chain links TRBV6-5 to TRBJ2-7; D uncertain. The CDR3 totals 12 residues. Trimming pared 2 bases from V and 7 bases from J, leaving 9 bases between. Per germline, CDR1 MNHEY and CDR2 SVGAGI. The DNA for the CDR3 is TGTGCCAGCAGTTACAACAAGGGAGAGCAGTACTTC. Translation gives CASSYNKGEQYF.

This clonotype was detected a few times. The chain recombines TRBV20-1 with TRBJ2-3; a possible D gene is TRBD1 (7 bases). The V end lost 3 bases, the J end lost 3 bases, and 22 bases lay between the germline ends. CDR3 size: 17 residues. The germline gives CDR1 DFQATT, CDR2 SNEGSKA (reference sequence). The CDR3 is CSASAHARGARTDTQYF. The CDR3 nucleotides are TGCAGTGCTAGCGCCCACGCCAGGGGGGCCAGGACAGATACGCAGTATTTT.

This chain connects TRBV7-6 to TRBJ2-7; 7 nucleotides match TRBD2. V lost 5 bases, J lost 7 bases, and 14 bases stayed unmatched. This CDR3 comprises 15 residues. Germline CDR1 and CDR2: SGHVS and FNYEAQ. CDR3 nucleotide sequence: TGTGCCAGCAGCCCTCCCCGCGGGGGAGGTAATGAGCAGTACTTC. This translates into CASSPPRGGGNEQYF.

This clonotype turned up a few times. The chain links TRBV20-1 to TRBJ1-1; D may be TRBD1 (5 bases). In germline, CDR1 is DFQATT, CDR2 SNEGSKA (reference sequence). V lost 0 bases and J 1 base, leaving 15 bases between the germline ends. The CDR3 has 16 amino acids. DNA for the CDR3: TGCAGTGCTAGAGAGAGGGGCCGGTTTCAGAACACTGAAGCTTTCTTT. Its protein product is CSARERGRFQNTEAFF.

This clonotype has a handful of counts. The V gene is TRBV20-1, the J gene TRBJ2-1; possible D gene TRBD2, 6 bases. V was trimmed by 2 bases and J by 7 bases, leaving 21 bases between them. Germline assignment: CDR1 DFQATT and CDR2 SNEGSKA (reference sequence). The CDR3 consists of 16 residues. CDR3: CSARSAGTPGGNEQFF. CDR3 bases: TGCAGTGCTAGAAGCGCCGGGACTCCAGGCGGGAATGAGCAGTTCTTC.

The J gene is TRBJ2-5, the V gene TRBV29-1; no firm D call. V dropped 7 bases and J dropped 0 bases, with 6 bases sitting between them. The germline gives CDR1 SQVTM, CDR2 ANQGSEA. The CDR3 runs to 11 residues. The CDR3 is CSGVDQETQYF. The CDR3, as DNA: TGCAGCGGCGTGGACCAAGAGACCCAGTACTTC. The full variable domain, its missing parts supplied by reference TRBV29-1 and TRBJ2-5, is SAVISQKPSRDICQRGTSLTIQCQVDSQVTMMFWYRQQPGQSLTLIATANQGSEATYESGFVIDKFPISRPNLTFSTLTVSNMSPEDSSIYLCSGVDQETQYFGPGTRLLVL.

In this sample, this clonotype turned up a few times. The CDR3 bases are TGTGCCAGGATTGATGGGACGGCGAACACTGAAGCTTTCTTT. This gives the protein CARIDGTANTEAFF. V gene TRBV2 combines with J gene TRBJ1-1, with a weak D call TRBD1 (5 bases). V was cut by 9 bases and J by 1 base, with 15 bases left in between. CDR1 is SNHLY and CDR2 is FYNNEI in the germline V gene. This CDR3 has 14 residues.

The V and J genes are TRBV4-1 and TRBJ2-3; maybe TRBD2 (6 bases). CDR1 and CDR2 from the germline V gene are MGHRA and YSYEKL. With 4 bases removed from V and 6 bases from J, the gap between germline ends came to 17 bases. This CDR3 spans 15 amino acids. CDR3 loop: CASSRDRGSADTQYF. CDR3 nucleotide sequence: TGCGCCAGCAGCCGAGATCGGGGGAGCGCGGATACGCAGTATTTT.